This T cell receptor beta chain came from a study of identical twins. TCRdb passed the 5' RACE reads through MiXCR, listing each CDR3 protein once. The sample consists of about 1.7 million distinct CDR3 sequences, about 32% of them appearing once. Of note for this clonotype: Its matching antigen is unknown. Its ends do not fully match the called genes, so a read error is possible.

This CDR3 spans 18 amino acids. Germline values: CDR1 SGHTA, CDR2 FQGNSA. Whole-study findings and limits: Beta clonotypes that were abundant in cord blood contained fewer insertions, a pattern absent from memory repertoires. Within beta out-of-frame sequences, the excess sharing observed between twins was weaker. The authors noted that invariant MAIT and iNKT cells could partly confound zero-insertion analyses.

Only healthy Caucasians were included as donors. The sequence derives from a newborn girl in good health. J is TRBJ2-3 and V is TRBV7-2; 9 bases are shared with TRBD2. The sample consisted of cord blood. The CDR3 sequence is CVSSRKTYRTSATDTQYF. CDR3 sequence (DNA): TGTGTCAGCAGCCGAAAGACGTACAGGACTAGCGCTACAGATACGCAGTATTTT.